This T cell receptor (beta chain) was obtained from a study of blood T cell repertoires in COVID-19. In the study overall: Specimens from acute and convalescent COVID-19 originated in the United States, Italy and Spain. PBMCs, B-cell-depleted T cells, or T cells provided the cDNA or gDNA that made up the material.

Original analysis: The assay estimated nucleated cells by amplifying reference gene primers. Measured with immunoSEQ multiplex PCR; TCRdb has only the in-frame clones, and not every one. That table supplies the V and J calls and clone size; D and trimming were determined from the DNA. The sample lists around 300,000 clones, roughly 90% occurring once. Sequenced: peripheral blood. This receptor was identified in a woman younger than 45 with active or convalescent COVID-19.

This CDR3 reads CASSFRTGGVGELFF. The CDR3 region has the DNA TGCGCCAGCAGCTTTAGGACAGGGGGTGTCGGGGAGCTGTTTTTT. The V call is TRBV5-1, the J call TRBJ2-2; 10 nucleotides match TRBD1. J gave up 7 bases and V 2 bases, and 5 bases lay outside the gene matches. CDR1 and CDR2 from the germline V gene are SGHRS and YFSETQ. The CDR3 runs 15 residues.